The clone carrying this T cell receptor beta chain was seen more than once but under ten times. The antigen remains unidentified. TCRdb used MiXCR to reprocess the RT-PCR reads, holding one entry per CDR3 protein. The repertoire holds around 760,000 distinct CDR3 sequences, over 11% seen once, with around 6.5% in the top ten. This sample stems from a study of response to subunit inactivated influenza vaccine. Study-wide points: The authors suggested that every seasonal influenza vaccination recruits few new T cells.

The germline V gene encodes CDR1 LGHDT and CDR2 YNNKEL (reference sequence). CDR3 length: 14 residues. With 4 bases clipped from V and 13 bases from J, the junction kept 13 bases outside the gene matches. Specimen: PBMCs from blood, collected 14 to 15 days before vaccination. V and J are TRBV3-1 and TRBJ2-1, with 7 bases identical to TRBD2. The sequence was collected from a man in his fifties or sixties who received an inactivated influenza vaccine. The CDR3: CASSPMVAGPTQFF. CDR3 coding DNA: TGTGCCAGCAGCCCCATGGTAGCGGGCCCTACCCAGTTCTTC.